This T cell receptor beta chain was sequenced in a study of radiotherapy plus CTLA-4 blockade in lung cancer (dated by TCRdb to the late 2010s). Concerning the study at large: Among the enrolled patients, roughly 19% had an objective response, and approximately 33% reached disease control. General conclusions and limits of the study: After treatment with radiotherapy and ipilimumab, TCR clones that originated in tumors expanded in peripheral blood. The strongest predictors of response, as reported, were early dynamic changes in blood T cell clones along with a rise in serum interferon-beta after radiation.

This clone has only a few counts. Its cognate antigen has yet to be identified. No much larger clonotype is one base removed from it; base qualities were not supplied. The study tested focal radiation therapy combined with CTLA-4 blockade (ipilimumab) in patients with chemo-refractory metastatic non-small-cell lung cancer. Libraries were built with the immunoSEQ multiplex PCR assay. Imported from immuneACCESS, the table was reduced by TCRdb to in-frame sequences with V and J called. These copies leave out some clones; in studies compared against another copy, an unresolved V gene accounts for under half, and the cause of the remainder is not known. Here the sample has nearly 15,000 clones; approximately 72% occur a single time. The ten largest clones take up 40% to 65% of the sample. The material sequenced was peripheral blood, taken from a patient treated with radiotherapy plus ipilimumab. The origin of this receptor is a human donor with non-small cell lung cancer whose response to radiotherapy plus ipilimumab could not be evaluated.

The CDR3 amino acid sequence is: CASSETTGTYGYTF. The DNA sequence is as follows: TGTGCCAGCAGTGAGACGACGGGAACCTATGGCTACACCTTC. This chain is built from TRBV6-1 and TRBJ1-2, with the identity of the D gene unclear. Trimming takes 3 bases from V and 4 bases from J, and the germline ends sit 12 bases apart. From its cysteine to its phenylalanine, the CDR3 spans 14 amino acids. Just the 42-base CDR3 DNA is kept, in frame starting at base 1. The CDR1 and CDR2 encoded by the germline V gene are MNHNS and SASEGT.